The 7 T cell receptor beta chains below come from one sample, sequenced in a study of regulatory T cells in long-lasting Graves disease. Assembly of TCR beta libraries relied on iRepertoire HTBI primers together with Arm-PCR of CDR3 regions. TCRdb ran MiXCR on the multiplex PCR reads and lists one entry per CDR3 protein. The sample holds about 420,000 distinct CDR3 sequences, 20% to 30% seen once. Time point denoted: persistent/refractory GD, antithyroid drugs over 5 years with positive TRAb. From PBMCs, RNA was extracted and then used to make the TCR library. Specimen: peripheral blood mononuclear cells (PBMCs), collected when the disease was refractory, from a patient treated with antithyroid drugs. These receptors all stem from a female donor with Graves disease.

The genes are TRBV4-3 and TRBJ1-5, with D possibly TRBD1 on 6 matching bases. The CDR3 length is 16 residues. Germline CDR1 and CDR2: LGHNA and YSLEER. V lost 0 bases and J 2 bases, leaving 11 bases between the germline ends. DNA of the CDR3: TGCGCCAGCAGCCAAGAATGGGCAGGGGGCAATCAGCCCCAGCATTTT. Protein: CASSQEWAGGNQPQHF.

The V gene is TRBV20-1, the J gene TRBJ2-5; D is uncertain. CDR1 and CDR2 from the germline V gene are DFQATT and SNEGSKA (reference sequence). There are 15 residues in the CDR3. With 1 base removed from V and 4 bases from J, the gap between germline ends came to 16 bases. The CDR3: CSARVALEQRETQYF. The CDR3 bases are TGCAGTGCTAGAGTGGCCCTGGAACAGCGAGAGACCCAGTACTTC.

There are many counts of this clonotype. The chain links TRBV6-1 to TRBJ2-2; 9 nucleotides align to TRBD1. The germline gives CDR1 MNHNS, CDR2 SASEGT. The trim removed 6 bases at V and 4 bases at J, leaving 9 bases unmatched. This CDR3 is 16 amino acids long. The CDR3, as DNA: TGTGCCAGCAGAACAGGGGGCGCCCCCCCCACCGGGGAGCTGTTTTTT. It encodes CASRTGGAPPTGELFF.

This clonotype was counted ten times or more. The chain joins TRBV20-1 to TRBJ1-2; maybe TRBD1 (5 bases). Germline CDR1 is DFQATT and CDR2 is SNEGSKA (reference sequence). This CDR3 contains 13 residues. Trimming took 0 bases from V and 4 from J, leaving 9 bases between them. CDR3 nucleotides: TGCAGTGCTAGAGATGGGGGTACCTATGGCTACACCTTC. This encodes CSARDGGTYGYTF.

The sample holds many counts of this clonotype. This sequence joins TRBV28 and TRBJ2-7; D is possibly TRBD1 (5 bases). This CDR3 contains 15 residues. Germline V gene sequence: CDR1 MDHEN, CDR2 SYDVKM. The germline V and J ends were trimmed by 3 bases and 1 base, with 13 bases remaining between them. DNA for the CDR3: TGTGCCAGCAGTTTGGGGCCCACCACTTCCTACGAGCAGTACTTC. Protein sequence: CASSLGPTTSYEQYF.

This clonotype was seen a few times. The chain is built from TRBV27 and TRBJ2-6; the D gene is possibly TRBD1 (6 bases). This CDR3 region has 15 residues. The V end was cut by 7 bases, the J end by 4 bases, with 14 bases between. Germline CDR1 reads MNHEY; CDR2 reads SMNVEV (reference sequence). CDR3 in amino acids: CASKIRGSGANVLTF. The CDR3 nucleotides are TGTGCCAGCAAAATAAGGGGGTCAGGGGCCAACGTCCTGACTTTC.

This clonotype was counted a few times. The chain has TRBV14 and TRBJ2-2; unclear D gene. Germline CDR1 SGHDN, CDR2 FVKESK. The CDR3 is 14 residues long. V lost 0 bases, J lost 6 bases, and 8 bases lay in between. This CDR3 reads CASSQESRSGELFF. The CDR3 DNA follows: TGTGCCAGCAGCCAAGAATCTAGGTCCGGGGAGCTGTTTTTT. Full variable domain (remainder filled in from reference TRBV14 and TRBJ2-2): EAGVTQFPSHSVIEKGQTVTLRCDPISGHDNLYWYRRVMGKEIKFLLHFVKESKQDESGMPNNRFLAERTGGTYSTLKVQPAELEDSGVYFCASSQESRSGELFFGEGSRLTVL.